Listed below are T cell receptor beta chains from one sample, sequenced in a study of early T cells in non-severe SARS-CoV-2 infection. In TCRdb, the 5' RACE reads were re-called with MiXCR into one record per CDR3 protein. The sample has about 71,000 distinct CDR3 sequences, roughly 13% seen once. Source material: whole blood. The receptor source for this set is an adult who was a healthcare worker with PCR-confirmed SARS-CoV-2 infection or an uninfected control (not recorded which). Both conserved end residues are trimmed from each CDR3. Each record gives: V gene, CDR3 protein.

TRBV2 ASFLNYGYT
TRBV27 ASSLNRGNEKLF
TRBV6-5 ASSLSSGGADEQY
TRBV6-2/TRBV6-3 ASSYIFERGDTGELF
TRBV6-2/TRBV6-3 ASRSDRYFLAKNIQY
TRBV6-2/TRBV6-3 ASSRAPRVNTEAF
TRBV3-1 ASSSTPESNQPQH
TRBV6-1 ASSHGQYNEQF
TRBV4-1 ASSQVARRGEQY
TRBV6-1 AIRQYEDTEAF
TRBV6-5 ASSYIAGNSYEQY
TRBV18 ASSQLEGNEQF
TRBV18 ASSPSEGREQF
TRBV7-9 ASSPSDRGEQY
TRBV7-2 ASSPSGAGGLQRKTDTQY
TRBV20-1 SARASGGENTDTQY
TRBV20-1 SARATNQPQH